Following are 23 T cell receptor beta chains from one sample sequenced in a study of T-cell memory formation after mild COVID-19. TCRdb reanalysed the 5' RACE reads using MiXCR and keeps one entry per CDR3 protein. The table records fewer than 350,000 distinct CDR3 sequences, under 20% of them present only once. The source material was PBMCs or a T cell subset sorted from them (not recorded which). The receptors derive from a man aged 18 to 29 who had mild COVID-19 (a few samples of this study predate the infection). Cell type and time point are not known.

This clonotype was recorded at least ten times. The V and J genes are TRBV5-1 and TRBJ2-3; D uncertain. The CDR3 is 12 amino acids. CDR1 is SGHRS, CDR2 YFSETQ, per germline. The V and J ends lost 5 bases and 0 bases respectively, with 4 bases between them. The CDR3 DNA reads TGCGCCAGCAGAGCTAGCACAGATACGCAGTATTTT. Translated, it gives CASRASTDTQYF. Full variable domain (remainder filled in from reference TRBV5-1 and TRBJ2-3): KAGVTQTPRYLIKTRGQQVTLSCSPISGHRSVSWYQQTPGQGLQFLFEYFSETQRNKGNFPGRFSGRQFSNSRSEMNVSTLELGDSALYLCASRASTDTQYFGPGTRLTVL.

This clonotype was recorded a few times. This chain connects TRBV7-2 to TRBJ2-5; tentatively, D is TRBD1 (5 bases). The CDR3 covers 14 residues. V dropped 5 bases and J dropped 5 bases, with 15 bases sitting between them. The V gene's germline CDR1 is SGHTA and CDR2 FQGNSA. The CDR3 sequence is CASSRDRRSETQYF. CDR3 nucleotide sequence: TGTGCCAGCAGCCGTGACAGACGTTCGGAGACCCAGTACTTC.

The chain has TRBV7-9 and TRBJ1-6; tentatively, D is TRBD1 (5 bases). Trimming pared 2 bases from V and 9 bases from J, leaving 17 bases between. CDR1 and CDR2 from the germline V gene are SEHNR and FQNEAQ (reference sequence). This CDR3 is built from 16 residues. CDR3 amino acids: CASSLTQGIGGSPLHF. The CDR3 DNA is TGTGCCAGCAGCTTAACTCAGGGAATTGGTGGTTCACCCCTCCACTTT.

The rearrangement links TRBV25-1 to TRBJ1-2, with D possibly TRBD1 on 6 matching bases. V lost 0 bases and J 4 bases, leaving 12 bases between the germline ends. This CDR3 comprises 15 residues. The germline V gene encodes CDR1 MGHDK and CDR2 SYGVNS. DNA of the CDR3: TGTGCCAGCAGTGAATATGGGGGCAGAGTCTATGGCTACACCTTC. Translating it yields CASSEYGGRVYGYTF.

This clonotype was recorded only once. This chain joins TRBV4-1 and TRBJ2-7; D might be TRBD2 (6 bases). CDR3 length: 17 amino acids. Per the germline V gene, CDR1 is MGHRA and CDR2 is YSYEKL. The V end lost 0 bases, the J end lost 0 bases, and 15 bases lay between the germline ends. The CDR3 here is CASSQDTSYGGSYEQYF. The CDR3, as DNA: TGCGCCAGCAGCCAAGATACATCTTACGGGGGCTCCTACGAGCAGTACTTC.

V usage is TRBV5-4 and J usage is TRBJ2-5, with 7 positions matching TRBD2. CDR1 is SGHNT, CDR2 YYREEE, per germline (reference sequence). The ends lost 4 bases at V and 5 bases at J; junction bases unmatched: 11. The CDR3 sequence is 15 residues long. The CDR3 nucleotides are TGTGCCAGCAGCCCCAGCGGGGACCGGCGGGAGACCCAGTACTTC. Translation: CASSPSGDRRETQYF.

The rearrangement uses TRBV20-1 and TRBJ1-1; D is unclear. Germline CDR1 and CDR2: DFQATT and SNEGSKA (reference sequence). V dropped 6 bases and J dropped 3 bases, with 8 bases sitting between them. CDR3 length: 11 amino acids. In DNA, the CDR3 is TGCAGTGCCACCGTTTACACTGAAGCTTTCTTT. It yields the protein CSATVYTEAFF.

The CDR3 nucleotides are TGTGCCAGCGGGGACAGGAGTTACAATGAGCAGTTCTTC. Protein product: CASGDRSYNEQFF. The chain links TRBV25-1 to TRBJ2-1, with 8 bases that match TRBD1. Germline V gene lookup returns CDR1 MGHDK and CDR2 SYGVNS. The V gene end was trimmed by 8 bases and the J gene end by 4 bases; junction bases not matched to a gene: 4. The CDR3 totals 13 residues.

This clonotype was counted many times. This sequence joins TRBV12-3 or TRBV12-4 and TRBJ2-1; the D gene is possibly TRBD1 (6 bases). The CDR3 sequence is 15 residues long. V gave up 1 base and J gave up 9 bases, with 16 bases separating them. CDR3 sequence: CASSLGQAGPIEQFF. The CDR3 DNA reads TGTGCCAGCAGTTTAGGACAGGCTGGGCCAATTGAGCAGTTCTTC.

CDR3 sequence (DNA): TGCGCCAGCAGCGGAGGGAGGGGGCCAACAGATACGCAGTATTTT. Translated: CASSGGRGPTDTQYF. This chain joins TRBV5-1 and TRBJ2-3; D is perhaps TRBD1 or TRBD2 (7 bases each). V lost 4 bases and J lost 3, with 15 bases in between. Germline assignment: CDR1 SGHRS and CDR2 YFSETQ. The CDR3 is 15 amino acids.

The chain recombines TRBV10-1 with TRBJ2-7; no definite D call. The CDR3 is 12 residues long. Germline V lookup: CDR1 WNHNN, CDR2 SYGVQD (reference sequence). V shed 0 bases and J shed 2 bases, with 2 bases lying between them. This CDR3 is CASSESPYEQYF. Written as DNA, the CDR3 is TGCGCCAGCAGTGAGTCGCCCTACGAGCAGTACTTC.

This clonotype was counted between two and nine times. This chain uses TRBV30 with TRBJ2-1; 10 nucleotides agree with TRBD1. The germline gives CDR1 GTSNPN, CDR2 SVGIG (reference sequence). The CDR3 runs to 15 residues. V lost 0 bases, J lost 5 bases, and 4 bases stayed unmatched. The CDR3 nucleotides read TGTGCCTGGAGTGTAGGGACAGGGGTTGACAATGAGCAGTTCTTC. It codes for CAWSVGTGVDNEQFF.

This clonotype has more than one count but fewer than ten. The chain couples TRBV18 to TRBJ1-5; weak D call: TRBD1 (6 bases). The CDR3 extends over 14 amino acids. Germline V CDR1 and CDR2: KGHSH, LQKENI. V shed 0 bases and J shed 7 bases, with 10 bases lying between them. The CDR3 here is CASSPPDREQPQHF. The CDR3 DNA reads TGTGCCAGCTCACCACCGGACAGAGAACAGCCCCAGCATTTT.

This chain joins TRBV9 and TRBJ1-1, with D perhaps matching TRBD1 (5 bases). CDR3 length: 16 residues. The V gene's germline CDR1 is SGDLS and CDR2 YYNGEE. Trimming left V 0 bases short and J 7 bases short, with 19 bases between. CDR3 sequence reads: CASSVGADTLAVEAFF. The CDR3 DNA reads TGTGCCAGCAGCGTAGGAGCGGACACCCTGGCAGTTGAAGCTTTCTTT.

V and J are TRBV12-3 or TRBV12-4 and TRBJ2-1; 11 bases match TRBD2. The J segment lost 6 bases and the V segment lost 6 bases, leaving 7 bases of the junction unmatched. The CDR3 runs 15 residues. For the CDR3, the DNA is TGTGCCAGCAGCCCAGGACTAGCGGGTATCAATGAGCAGTTCTTC. Encoded protein: CASSPGLAGINEQFF.

CDR3 DNA sequence: TGTGCCACCAGTGATTGGGGGAACACTGAAGCTTTCTTT. This sequence encodes CATSDWGNTEAFF. The gene calls are TRBV24-1 and TRBJ1-1; D uncertain. The germline V gene has CDR1 KGHDR and CDR2 SFDVKD. Trimming pared 2 bases from V and 1 base from J, leaving 4 bases between. CDR3 length equals 13 residues.

The rearrangement joins TRBV20-1 to TRBJ1-5; 7 bases match TRBD1. The CDR3 consists of 14 residues. The germline CDR1 and CDR2 sequences are DFQATT and SNEGSKA (reference sequence). V was pared by 4 bases and J by 5 bases, with 8 bases of the junction left unmatched. In nucleotides, the CDR3 is TGCAGTGCTACCACAGGGGTAGTATATCAGCCCCAGCATTTT. The encoded protein is CSATTGVVYQPQHF.

The J gene is TRBJ1-6, the V gene TRBV6-2 or TRBV6-3; D is possibly TRBD1 (5 bases). CDR1 MNHEY and CDR2 SVGEGT come from the germline V gene. The CDR3 spans 14 residues. V was clipped by 6 bases and J by 6 bases, with 12 bases between them. The CDR3 region is CASRRDGSNSPLHF. The CDR3 bases are TGTGCCAGCAGACGGGACGGATCTAATTCACCCCTCCACTTT.

The chain joins TRBV11-2 to TRBJ2-1, with TRBD2 as a possible D gene (7 bases). This CDR3 contains 15 residues. Trimming stripped 0 bases from V and 5 bases from J, with 11 bases between. Per germline, CDR1 SGHAT and CDR2 FQNNGV. The CDR3 region is CASSLDGGLHNEQFF. CDR3 in DNA: TGTGCCAGCAGCTTAGACGGGGGGCTGCACAATGAGCAGTTCTTC.

The chain joins TRBV25-1 to TRBJ2-7; 8 bases match TRBD1. V lost 8 bases and J lost 5; bases outside the gene matches: 5. Germline V gives CDR1 MGHDK, CDR2 SYGVNS. The CDR3 length is 12 residues. The CDR3 nucleotides are TGTGCCAGCCTCGACAGGGGCCACGAGCAGTACTTC. This gives the protein CASLDRGHEQYF.

This clonotype came up many times. The V call is TRBV10-3, the J call TRBJ2-1, with TRBD1 matching 8 bases. Losses at the gene ends were 8 bases for V and 1 base for J; bases not matched to a gene: 10. Germline V gives CDR1 ENHRY, CDR2 SYGVKD. The CDR3 is made up of 16 amino acids. The CDR3 is CAISDTDRASYNEQFF. In DNA form, the CDR3 reads TGTGCCATCTCCGACACGGACAGGGCGTCCTACAATGAGCAGTTCTTC.

This clonotype was observed at least ten times. This sequence joins TRBV6-5 and TRBJ2-5; tentatively, D is TRBD2 (7 bases). CDR3 length: 15 residues. Germline values: CDR1 MNHEY, CDR2 SVGAGI. The ends were cut back, 2 bases at V and 5 bases at J, with 15 bases in the middle. The CDR3 sequence: CASSYGGGRLETQYF. CDR3 DNA: TGTGCCAGCAGTTACGGGGGGGGCCGGTTGGAGACCCAGTACTTC.

The sample holds a few counts of this clonotype. The chain links TRBV6-5 to TRBJ2-7; possibly TRBD1 for D (5 bases). The germline gives CDR1 MNHEY, CDR2 SVGAGI. The CDR3 extends over 15 amino acids. Trimming cost V 5 bases and J 2 bases, with 16 bases left between them. The DNA for the CDR3 is TGTGCCAGCAGTCCCCTGACAGCAGAAACCTACGAGCAGTACTTC. It specifies CASSPLTAETYEQYF.